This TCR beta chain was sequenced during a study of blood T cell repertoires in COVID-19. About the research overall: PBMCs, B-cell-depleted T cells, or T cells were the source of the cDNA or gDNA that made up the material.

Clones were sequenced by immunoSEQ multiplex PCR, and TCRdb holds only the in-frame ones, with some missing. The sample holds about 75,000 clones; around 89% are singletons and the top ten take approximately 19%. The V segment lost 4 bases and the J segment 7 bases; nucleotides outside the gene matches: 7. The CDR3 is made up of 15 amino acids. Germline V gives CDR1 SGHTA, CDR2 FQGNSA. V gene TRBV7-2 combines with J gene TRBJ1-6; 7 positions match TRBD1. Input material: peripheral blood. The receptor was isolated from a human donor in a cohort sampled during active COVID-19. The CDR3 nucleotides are TGTGCCAGCAGCTACCGACAGACAGGGAATTCACCCCTCCACTTT. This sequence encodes CASSYRQTGNSPLHF. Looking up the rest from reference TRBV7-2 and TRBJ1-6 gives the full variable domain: GAGVSQSPSNKVTEKGKDVELRCDPISGHTALYWYRQSLGQGLEFLIYFQGNSAPDKSGLPSDRFSAERTGGSVSTLTIQRTQQEDSAVYLCASSYRQTGNSPLHFGNGTRLTVT.